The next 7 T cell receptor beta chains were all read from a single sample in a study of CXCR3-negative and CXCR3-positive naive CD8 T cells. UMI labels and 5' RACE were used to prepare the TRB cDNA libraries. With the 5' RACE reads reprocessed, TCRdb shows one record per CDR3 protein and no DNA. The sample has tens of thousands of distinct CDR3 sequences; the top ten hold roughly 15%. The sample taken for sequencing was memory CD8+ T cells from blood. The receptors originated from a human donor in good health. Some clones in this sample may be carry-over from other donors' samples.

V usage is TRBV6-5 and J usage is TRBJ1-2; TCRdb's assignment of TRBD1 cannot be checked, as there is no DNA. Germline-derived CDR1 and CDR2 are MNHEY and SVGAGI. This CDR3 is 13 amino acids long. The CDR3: CASSYRGVDGYTF.

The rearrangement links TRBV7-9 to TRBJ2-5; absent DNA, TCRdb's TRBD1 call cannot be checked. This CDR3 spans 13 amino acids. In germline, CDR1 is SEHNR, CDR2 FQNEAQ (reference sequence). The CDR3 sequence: CASSSQGPETQYF.

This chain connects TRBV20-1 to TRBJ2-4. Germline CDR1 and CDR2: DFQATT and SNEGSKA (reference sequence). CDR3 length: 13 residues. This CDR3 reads CSTHLKAKNIQYF.

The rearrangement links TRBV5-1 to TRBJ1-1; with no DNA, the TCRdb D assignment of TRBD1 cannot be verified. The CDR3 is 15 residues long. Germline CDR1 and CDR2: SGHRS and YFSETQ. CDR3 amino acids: CASSYTDREDTEAFF.

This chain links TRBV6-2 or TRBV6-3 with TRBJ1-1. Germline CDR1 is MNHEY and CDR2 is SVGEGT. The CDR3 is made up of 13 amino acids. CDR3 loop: CAGATKENTEAFF.

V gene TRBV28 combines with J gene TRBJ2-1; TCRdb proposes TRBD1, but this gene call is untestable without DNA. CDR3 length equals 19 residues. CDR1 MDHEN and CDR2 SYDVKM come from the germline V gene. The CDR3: CASSLILRGGAFSYNEQFF. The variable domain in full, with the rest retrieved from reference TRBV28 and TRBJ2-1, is DVKVTQSSRYLVKRTGEKVFLECVQDMDHENMFWYRQDPGLGLRLIYFSYDVKMKEKGDIPEGYSVSREKKERFSLILESASTNQTSMYLCASSLILRGGAFSYNEQFFGPGTRLTVL.

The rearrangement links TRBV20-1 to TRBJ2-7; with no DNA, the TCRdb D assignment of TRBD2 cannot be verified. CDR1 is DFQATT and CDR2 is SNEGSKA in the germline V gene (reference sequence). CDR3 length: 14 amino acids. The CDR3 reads CSASTSGKAYEQYF.